This T cell receptor beta chain comes out of a study of early T cells in non-severe SARS-CoV-2 infection. Germline V gives CDR1 SGHNT, CDR2 YYREEE (reference sequence). The CDR3 is 14 residues long. Deletions cut 4 bases from V and 3 bases from J, with 13 bases between. In this sample, this clonotype turned up many times. Its antigen is undetermined. Overall study results and limits: VDJdb matches were skewed toward anti-spike CD8 T cell responses.

Attachment of unique molecular identifiers to individual cDNA molecules was performed. TCRdb analysed the 5' RACE reads with MiXCR anew, one entry per CDR3 protein. The repertoire holds about 29,000 distinct CDR3 sequences, with 4.5% as singletons. This chain joins TRBV5-4 and TRBJ2-5; the D gene could be TRBD1 or TRBD2 (6 bases each). This clonotype originated in an adult who was a healthcare worker with PCR-confirmed SARS-CoV-2 infection or an uninfected control (not recorded which). The sample was whole blood. CDR3 in amino acids: CASSPGAAEETQYF. The CDR3 DNA follows: TGTGCCAGCAGCCCGGGGGCAGCCGAAGAGACCCAGTACTTC.